This TCR beta chain is from a study of identical twins. Study-wide findings and caveats: Potential partial confounding of zero-insertion analyses by invariant MAIT and iNKT cells was noted.

CDR1 is SGHRS and CDR2 is YFSETQ in the germline V gene. The CDR3 runs 14 residues. V lost 3 bases, J lost 3 bases, and 10 bases lay in between. Carrying unique molecular identifiers, the cDNA also gained a universal primer site through template switching. One entry per CDR3 protein results from TCRdb running MiXCR on the 5' RACE reads. This table holds hundreds of thousands of distinct CDR3 sequences, 9% to 15% found once. This clonotype showed up many times. The antigen is not known. These data also formed part of another study, on yellow fever vaccine responses in identical twins.

The clonotype originates from a woman between 18 and 29 years old in good health. Sequencing used PBMCs. This chain uses TRBV5-1 with TRBJ2-1; D possibly matches TRBD1 or TRBD2 (5 bases each). CDR3 nucleotides: TGCGCCAGCAGCTCGGGACGGAGCTACAATGAGCAGTTCTTC. It specifies CASSSGRSYNEQFF. The variable domain in full, with the rest retrieved from reference TRBV5-1 and TRBJ2-1, is KAGVTQTPRYLIKTRGQQVTLSCSPISGHRSVSWYQQTPGQGLQFLFEYFSETQRNKGNFPGRFSGRQFSNSRSEMNVSTLELGDSALYLCASSSGRSYNEQFFGPGTRLTVL.